The next 22 T cell receptor beta chains were all read from a single sample in a study of blood T cell repertoires in COVID-19. Only in-frame clones appear in the TCRdb table, and some are missing; sequencing was by immunoSEQ multiplex PCR. The repertoire holds over 400,000 clones, with roughly 89% as singletons. The sequenced material came from peripheral blood. The source of these receptors is a woman aged 25 to 45 with active or convalescent COVID-19.

The chain uses TRBV5-5 and TRBJ1-2; the D gene is possibly TRBD1 (5 bases). This CDR3 contains 13 residues. V lost 0 bases and J lost 3, with 6 bases in between. Germline V gene data show CDR1 as SGHKS and CDR2 as YYEKEE (reference sequence). For the CDR3, the DNA is TGTGCCAGCAGCTTGGAGACAGACTATGGCTACACCTTC. Residues: CASSLETDYGYTF.

The chain recombines TRBV6-1 with TRBJ1-2; D not resolved. The germline V gene has CDR1 MNHNS and CDR2 SASEGT. Trimming removed 0 bases at V and 6 bases at J, with 8 bases between. The CDR3 length is 13 residues. In nucleotides, the CDR3 is TGTGCCAGCAGTGAAGCGGCACAGAATGGCTACACCTTC. Its translation is CASSEAAQNGYTF.

This chain uses TRBV9 with TRBJ1-5, with unresolved D. Germline-derived CDR1 and CDR2 are SGDLS and YYNGEE. This CDR3 has 19 residues. Trimming pared 0 bases from V and 2 bases from J, leaving 21 bases between. CDR3 sequence reads: CASSVAIVGRDGGNQPQHF. The CDR3 DNA sequence: TGTGCCAGCAGCGTAGCTATTGTCGGGAGGGATGGAGGCAATCAGCCCCAGCATTTT.

This CDR3 is CASSYSGTGLYSPLHF. As DNA, the CDR3 is TGTGCCAGCAGTTATTCAGGGACAGGGTTATATTCACCCCTCCACTTT. This chain connects TRBV6-9 to TRBJ1-6, with TRBD1 identical over 9 bases. In germline, CDR1 is MNHGY, CDR2 SVAAGI. Trimming removed 0 bases from V and 8 bases from J; junction bases left unmatched: 5. The CDR3 extends over 16 amino acids.

The sample holds many counts of this clone. The chain has TRBV6-6 and TRBJ1-1; D gene ambiguous. The CDR3 consists of 15 residues. CDR1 MNHNY and CDR2 SVGAGI come from the germline V gene (reference sequence). V lost 3 bases and J 3 bases, leaving 14 bases between the germline ends. Here the CDR3 DNA reads TGTGCCAGCAGTTATGAAATCGGGGTATACACTGAAGCTTTCTTT. Protein sequence: CASSYEIGVYTEAFF.

The rearrangement links TRBV2 to TRBJ1-2; 11 positions match TRBD1. This CDR3 comprises 13 residues. Trimming took 8 bases from V and 7 from J; bases not matched to a gene: 6. Germline-derived CDR1 and CDR2 are SNHLY and FYNNEI. CDR3 loop: CASLDRGLSGYTF. For the CDR3, the DNA is TGTGCCAGCCTGGACAGGGGGCTCTCTGGCTACACCTTC.

The chain recombines TRBV2 with TRBJ1-5; 8 bases line up with TRBD1. The CDR3 sequence is 14 residues long. Germline lookup yields CDR1 SNHLY and CDR2 FYNNEI. The junction had 2 bases not matched to a gene; V was cut back by 4 bases and J by 3 bases. CDR3: CASSGQGFNQPQHF. Written as DNA, the CDR3 is TGTGCCAGCAGTGGACAGGGGTTCAATCAGCCCCAGCATTTT.

V is TRBV5-6 and J is TRBJ2-5; a weak D match, TRBD1 (7 bases). The CDR3 is 15 amino acids. Trimming stripped 0 bases from V and 5 bases from J, with 14 bases between. The germline V gene encodes CDR1 SGHDT and CDR2 YYEEEE. The CDR3 sequence is CASSLGRGQQETQYF. Written as DNA, the CDR3 is TGTGCCAGCAGCTTGGGGCGGGGACAGCAGGAGACCCAGTACTTC.

V and J are TRBV6-1 and TRBJ1-2; 7 bases are shared with TRBD1. Germline V gives CDR1 MNHNS, CDR2 SASEGT. The CDR3 covers 14 residues. The trim removed 2 bases at V and 6 bases at J, leaving 6 bases unmatched. CDR3 region: CASSENDRENGYTF. DNA for the CDR3: TGTGCCAGCAGTGAAAACGACAGGGAGAATGGCTACACCTTC.

The rearrangement uses TRBV3-1 (or the pseudogene TRBV3-2) and TRBJ1-1; TRBD1 matches at 9 bases. The CDR3 extends over 20 amino acids. Germline V gene sequence: CDR1 LGHDT, CDR2 YNNKEL (reference sequence). V trimming: 2 bases; J trimming: 4 bases; junction bases outside the gene matches: 20. This CDR3 reads CASSQIQTGGLYVAPTEAFF. The CDR3 DNA is TGTGCCAGCAGCCAAATCCAAACAGGGGGCCTTTACGTAGCTCCCACTGAAGCTTTCTTT.

This chain links TRBV5-4 with TRBJ2-1; a weak D match, TRBD2 (6 bases). With 1 base removed from V and 3 bases from J, the gap between germline ends came to 14 bases. Germline loops: CDR1 SGHNT, CDR2 YYREEE (reference sequence). The CDR3 totals 16 residues. The CDR3 coding sequence is TGTGCCAGCAGCTTGTTCGGCGGGGTAGGCTACAATGAGCAGTTCTTC. Its translation: CASSLFGGVGYNEQFF.

With respect to this clone: The identical CDR3 is also encoded by other nucleotide sequences in the sample. The DNA of the CDR3 is TGTGCCAGCAGCCCTCCAGGGGTGGAGACCCAGTACTTC. It translates to CASSPPGVETQYF. This chain uses TRBV3-1 (or the pseudogene TRBV3-2) with TRBJ2-5; weak D call: TRBD1 (6 bases). The V and J ends lost 4 bases and 5 bases respectively, with 11 bases between them. Germline V gene data show CDR1 as LGHDT and CDR2 as YNNKEL (reference sequence). There are 13 residues in the CDR3.

The rearrangement links TRBV20-1 to TRBJ2-1; TRBD1 aligns across 7 bases. Germline loops: CDR1 DFQATT, CDR2 SNEGSKA (reference sequence). The CDR3 is 14 amino acids. Trimming removed 3 bases from V and 1 base from J; junction bases left unmatched: 3. CDR3 residues: CSASSGGSYNEQFF. CDR3 bases: TGCAGTGCTAGTTCAGGGGGTTCCTACAATGAGCAGTTCTTC.

The chain carries TRBV28 and TRBJ1-1; no clear D. The V end was cut by 3 bases, the J end by 1 base, with 18 bases between. Germline values: CDR1 MDHEN, CDR2 SYDVKM. The CDR3 has 17 amino acids. CDR3 sequence reads: CASSFALYEPTNTEAFF. As DNA, the CDR3 is TGTGCCAGCAGTTTTGCTTTGTATGAGCCAACGAACACTGAAGCTTTCTTT.

The CDR3 DNA is TGTGCCAGCAGCCTGGACAGGGGCGGAGGCTACACCTTC. This gives the protein CASSLDRGGGYTF. V and J are TRBV5-5 and TRBJ1-2, with TRBD1 identical over 9 bases. V shed 4 bases, J shed 8 bases, and the junction held 6 bases outside the gene matches. CDR1 and CDR2 (germline): SGHKS, YYEKEE (reference sequence). The CDR3 runs 13 residues.

The chain is built from TRBV27 and TRBJ2-2, with 10 bases aligning to TRBD2. The CDR3 is 16 residues long. V shed 3 bases and J 7 bases; nucleotides not matched to a gene: 8. Germline CDR1 is MNHEY and CDR2 is SMNVEV (reference sequence). Here the CDR3 reads CASSFGLAGEVGELFF. CDR3 bases: TGTGCCAGCAGTTTTGGTCTAGCGGGAGAAGTCGGGGAGCTGTTTTTT.

The rearrangement links TRBV19 to TRBJ1-4; D unclear. CDR3 length: 13 amino acids. CDR1 LNHDA and CDR2 SQIVND come from the germline V gene (reference sequence). V was trimmed by 5 bases and J by 4 bases, leaving 8 bases between them. Here the CDR3 reads CASSSTDNEKLFF. The CDR3 DNA is TGTGCCAGTAGTTCTACAGATAATGAAAAACTGTTTTTT. Based on the CDR3 plus reference TRBV19 and TRBJ1-4, the full variable domain is DGGITQSPKYLFRKEGQNVTLSCEQNLNHDAMYWYRQDPGQGLRLIYYSQIVNDFQKGDIAEGYSVSREKKESFPLTVTSAQKNPTAFYLCASSSTDNEKLFFGSGTQLSVL.

The DNA for the CDR3 is TGTGCCAGCAGCCAAAAAACAGGGCCCTACGAGCAGTACTTC. The encoded protein is CASSQKTGPYEQYF. The gene calls are TRBV3-1 (or the pseudogene TRBV3-2) and TRBJ2-7, with D possibly being TRBD1 (6 bases). The length of the CDR3 is 14 residues. Trimming pared 2 bases from V and 2 bases from J, leaving 10 bases between. Looked up from germline, CDR1 is LGHDT and CDR2 is YNNKEL (reference sequence).

This clone was counted once. The V and J genes are TRBV29-1 and TRBJ2-2; 9 nucleotides agree with TRBD2. V shed 8 bases, J shed 2 bases, and the junction held 21 bases outside the gene matches. The germline gives CDR1 SQVTM, CDR2 ANQGSEA. The CDR3 extends over 19 amino acids. As DNA, the CDR3 is TGCAGCTCGCCCGGGGAGGATAGCGGGGGAAGCCAAAACACCGGGGAGCTGTTTTTT. Residues: CSSPGEDSGGSQNTGELFF.

The chain combines TRBV19 with TRBJ1-4, with 8 bases matching TRBD1. The CDR3 is made up of 16 amino acids. V lost 5 bases, J lost 7 bases, and 12 bases stayed unmatched. CDR1 LNHDA and CDR2 SQIVND come from the germline V gene (reference sequence). The CDR3 here is CASSPDRGPGREKLFF. CDR3 DNA sequence: TGTGCCAGTAGTCCAGACAGGGGCCCTGGACGTGAAAAACTGTTTTTT.

Concerning this clone: This sample also contains other DNA sequences that code for the same CDR3. The rearrangement uses TRBV19 and TRBJ1-5; the D gene is possibly TRBD1 (5 bases). Trimming removed 1 base from V and 7 bases from J, with 11 bases in between. Germline CDR1 is LNHDA and CDR2 is SQIVND (reference sequence). The CDR3 has 14 residues. The CDR3 is CASSIVQGGQPQHF. CDR3 in DNA: TGTGCCAGTAGTATAGTTCAGGGTGGGCAGCCCCAGCATTTT.

The chain joins TRBV6-1 to TRBJ2-3, with 10 bases aligning to TRBD2. The germline gives CDR1 MNHNS, CDR2 SASEGT. The CDR3 has 18 residues. The J segment lost 4 bases and the V segment lost 3 bases, leaving 13 bases of the junction unmatched. In nucleotides, the CDR3 is TGTGCCAGCAGTGATCCGGTCCCTCTAGCGGGGGCGGCAGATACGCAGTATTTT. This translates into CASSDPVPLAGAADTQYF.